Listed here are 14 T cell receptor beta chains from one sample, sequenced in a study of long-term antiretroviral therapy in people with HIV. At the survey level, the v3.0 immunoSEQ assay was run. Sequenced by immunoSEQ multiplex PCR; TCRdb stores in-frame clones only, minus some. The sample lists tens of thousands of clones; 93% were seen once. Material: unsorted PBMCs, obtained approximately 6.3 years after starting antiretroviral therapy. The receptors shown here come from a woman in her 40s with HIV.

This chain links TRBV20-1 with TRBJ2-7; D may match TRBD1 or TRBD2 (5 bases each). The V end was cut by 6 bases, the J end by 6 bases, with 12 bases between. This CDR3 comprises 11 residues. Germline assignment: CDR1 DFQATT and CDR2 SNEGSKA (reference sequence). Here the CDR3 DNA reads TGCAGTGCAGAGGGGAGCCTCGAGCAGTACTTC. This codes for CSAEGSLEQYF.

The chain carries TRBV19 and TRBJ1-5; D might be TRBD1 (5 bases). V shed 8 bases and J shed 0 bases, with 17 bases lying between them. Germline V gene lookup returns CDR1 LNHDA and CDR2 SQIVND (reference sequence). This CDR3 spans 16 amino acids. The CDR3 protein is CASSTPGDNSNQPQHF. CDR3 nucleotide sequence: TGTGCCAGTTCTACCCCGGGGGATAATAGCAATCAGCCCCAGCATTTT.

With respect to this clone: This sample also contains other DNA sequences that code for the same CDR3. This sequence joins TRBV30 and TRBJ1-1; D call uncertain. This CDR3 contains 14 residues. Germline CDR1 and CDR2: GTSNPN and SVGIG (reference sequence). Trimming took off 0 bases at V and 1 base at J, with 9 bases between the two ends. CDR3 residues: CAWSVRGWNTEAFF. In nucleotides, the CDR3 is TGTGCCTGGAGTGTCCGGGGTTGGAACACTGAAGCTTTCTTT. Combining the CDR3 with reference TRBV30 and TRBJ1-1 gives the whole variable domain SQTIHQWPATLVQPVGSPLSLECTVEGTSNPNLYWYRQAAGRGLQLLFYSVGIGQISSEVPQNLSASRPQDRQFILSSKKLLLSDSGFYLCAWSVRGWNTEAFFGQGTRLTVV.

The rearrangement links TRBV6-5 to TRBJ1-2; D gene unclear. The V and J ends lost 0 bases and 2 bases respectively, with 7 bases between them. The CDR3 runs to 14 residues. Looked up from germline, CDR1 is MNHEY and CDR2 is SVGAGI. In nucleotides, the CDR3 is TGTGCCAGCAGTTACTCGATGGGCAACTATGGCTACACCTTC. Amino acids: CASSYSMGNYGYTF.

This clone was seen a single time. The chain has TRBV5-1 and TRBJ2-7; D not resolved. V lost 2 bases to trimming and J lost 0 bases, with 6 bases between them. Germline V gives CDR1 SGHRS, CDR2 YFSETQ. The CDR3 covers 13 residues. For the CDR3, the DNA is TGCGCCAGCAGCTTCGGTAGCTCCTACGAGCAGTACTTC. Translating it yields CASSFGSSYEQYF.

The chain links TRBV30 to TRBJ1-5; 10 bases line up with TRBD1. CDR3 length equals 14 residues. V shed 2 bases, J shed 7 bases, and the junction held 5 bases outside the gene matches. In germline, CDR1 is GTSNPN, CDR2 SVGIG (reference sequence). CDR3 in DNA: TGTGCCTGGAGTCCGACAGGGGGCAGGCAGCCCCAGCATTTT. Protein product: CAWSPTGGRQPQHF.

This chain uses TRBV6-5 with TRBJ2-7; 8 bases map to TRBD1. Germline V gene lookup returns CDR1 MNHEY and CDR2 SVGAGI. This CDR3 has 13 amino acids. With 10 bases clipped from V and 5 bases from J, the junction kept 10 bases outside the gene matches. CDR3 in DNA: TGTGCCACCGATCCAGGGGGCGCGGACGAGCAGTACTTC. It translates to CATDPGGADEQYF.

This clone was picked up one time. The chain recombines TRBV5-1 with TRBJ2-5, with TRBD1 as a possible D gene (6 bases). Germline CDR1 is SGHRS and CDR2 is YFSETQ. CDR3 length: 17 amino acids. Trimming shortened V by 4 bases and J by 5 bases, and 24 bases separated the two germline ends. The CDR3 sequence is CASSLRGNRERPETQYF. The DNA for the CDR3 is TGCGCCAGCAGCCTCCGAGGGAACAGGGAAAGGCCGGAGACCCAGTACTTC.

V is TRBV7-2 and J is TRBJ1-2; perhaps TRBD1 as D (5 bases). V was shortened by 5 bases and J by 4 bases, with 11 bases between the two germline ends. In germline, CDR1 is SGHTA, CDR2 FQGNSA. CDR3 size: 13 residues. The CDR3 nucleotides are TGTGCCAGCAGCCCGGGACGGGTCTATGGCTACACCTTC. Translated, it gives CASSPGRVYGYTF.

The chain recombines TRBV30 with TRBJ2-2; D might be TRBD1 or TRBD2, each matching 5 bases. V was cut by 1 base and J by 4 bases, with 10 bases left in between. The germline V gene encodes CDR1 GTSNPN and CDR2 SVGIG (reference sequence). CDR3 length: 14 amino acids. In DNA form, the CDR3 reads TGTGCCTGGAGTGCGGGGACCCTCACCGGGGAGCTGTTTTTT. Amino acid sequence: CAWSAGTLTGELFF.

CDR3 residues: CASSLATGTGGTGELFF. CDR3 nucleotides: TGTGCCAGCAGTTTAGCCACCGGGACAGGGGGCACCGGGGAGCTGTTTTTT. This chain joins TRBV27 and TRBJ2-2; 11 bases map to TRBD1. The germline V gene has CDR1 MNHEY and CDR2 SMNVEV (reference sequence). The CDR3 runs to 17 residues. V dropped 2 bases and J dropped 4; count of bases not matched to a gene: 6.

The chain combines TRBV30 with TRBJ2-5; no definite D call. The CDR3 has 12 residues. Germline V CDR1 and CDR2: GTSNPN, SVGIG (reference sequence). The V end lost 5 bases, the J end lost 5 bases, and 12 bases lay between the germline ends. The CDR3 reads CAWATGSETQYF. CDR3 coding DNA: TGTGCCTGGGCTACTGGGTCGGAGACCCAGTACTTC.

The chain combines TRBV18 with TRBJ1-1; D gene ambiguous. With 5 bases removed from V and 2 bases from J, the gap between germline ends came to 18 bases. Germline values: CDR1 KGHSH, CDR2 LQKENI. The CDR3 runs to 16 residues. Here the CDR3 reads CASSSTPQFSNTEAFF. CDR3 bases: TGTGCCAGCTCATCAACACCGCAGTTCTCCAACACTGAAGCTTTCTTT.

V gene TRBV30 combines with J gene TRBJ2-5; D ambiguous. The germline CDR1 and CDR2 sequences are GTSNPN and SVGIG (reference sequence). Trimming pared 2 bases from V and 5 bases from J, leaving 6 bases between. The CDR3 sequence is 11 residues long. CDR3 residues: CAWSSPETQYF. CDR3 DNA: TGTGCCTGGAGTAGCCCGGAGACCCAGTACTTC.